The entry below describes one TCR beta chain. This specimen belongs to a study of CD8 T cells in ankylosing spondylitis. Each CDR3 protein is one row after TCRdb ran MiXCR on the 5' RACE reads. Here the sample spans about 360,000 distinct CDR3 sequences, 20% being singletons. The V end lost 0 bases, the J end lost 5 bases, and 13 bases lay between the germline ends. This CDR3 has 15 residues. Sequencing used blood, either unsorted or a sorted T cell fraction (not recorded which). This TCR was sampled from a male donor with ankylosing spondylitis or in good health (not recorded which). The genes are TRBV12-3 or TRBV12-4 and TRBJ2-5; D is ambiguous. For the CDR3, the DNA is TGTGCCAGCAGTTTAGCGGCCGGTTATGGGGAGACCCAGTACTTC. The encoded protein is CASSLAAGYGETQYF.